This TCR beta chain was identified during a study of read filtering for tumor transcriptome and immune sequencing. Across the study: Patients were 17 male and about 14 female, mean age around 67 years, range about 47 to 85. Fewer than 10 patients were R-ISS I, some 16 were R-ISS II, about seven were R-ISS III.

The CDR3 totals 14 residues. Germline lookup yields CDR1 KGHSH and CDR2 LQKENI. V was pared by 3 bases and J by 2 bases, with 10 bases between. From approximately 430 ng of RNA, a library with molecular barcoded alpha/delta and beta/gamma adaptors was made. MiXCR, run by TCRdb on the reads, gives a single entry per CDR3 protein. The data show tens of thousands of distinct CDR3 sequences, with around 13% seen just once and 66% held by the top ten. Sequences were obtained from a population of CD138-negative cells sorted from bone marrow. The chain recombines TRBV18 with TRBJ1-1; no firm D call. The clonotype comes from a donor at least 40 years old with multiple myeloma. The chain's CDR3 is CASSPGPGNTEAFF. In DNA, the CDR3 is TGTGCCAGCTCACCTGGCCCGGGAAACACTGAAGCTTTCTTT.